A selection of T cell receptor beta chains follows, all from one sample in a study of blood T cell repertoires in COVID-19. The table came from immunoSEQ multiplex PCR; TCRdb's copy has only in-frame clones and leaves some out. The sample has approximately 80,000 clones, around 90% seen once; the top ten hold around 40%. Sequencing was carried out using peripheral blood. The receptors here all came from a human donor in a cohort sampled during active COVID-19. The conserved cysteine and the conserved F or W are not part of the CDR3 here. The D gene is left open where the match is weak.

.	TRBV6-5	TRBJ1-4	ASSYTPGVSEKLF
.	TRBV10-3	TRBJ1-4	AISGTHEREKLF
.	TRBV11-3	TRBJ2-3	ASSPGLSTQY
TRBD1	TRBV28	TRBJ1-2	ASSEAGGDGYT
.	TRBV9	TRBJ2-2	ASSVRARDTGELF
.	TRBV10-3	TRBJ2-3	AINTVGDTQY
.	TRBV14	TRBJ1-4	ASSQVRTFTYEKLF
TRBD2	TRBV6-2/TRBV6-3	TRBJ2-3	ASSSSGRKDTQY
.	TRBV14	TRBJ1-6	ASSQDGFTPLH
TRBD2	TRBV7-2	TRBJ2-7	ASSPRLPIAGGSYEQY
.	TRBV5-1	TRBJ2-2	ASSADLIGELF
TRBD1	TRBV7-2	TRBJ1-5	ASRRTGGPNQPQH
.	TRBV3-1/TRBV3-2	TRBJ2-2	ASSPPTGRLTGELF
.	TRBV6-5	TRBJ2-4	ASSSGQFIQY
TRBD2	TRBV19	TRBJ2-7	ADIEPRVGGPHYEQY
TRBD1	TRBV19	TRBJ1-2	ASSNDRDGYGYT
.	TRBV6-2/TRBV6-3	TRBJ2-5	ASSYSRQAQETQY
TRBD1	TRBV3-1/TRBV3-2	TRBJ1-1	ASSTGGKNTEAF
.	TRBV18	TRBJ1-2	ASSPGQRNGYT
TRBD1	TRBV7-8	TRBJ2-4	ASSSLQGARNIQY
.	TRBV12-3/TRBV12-4	TRBJ2-7	ASSLNRGLEQY
.	TRBV21-1	TRBJ2-5	ASTSCRLAAREETQY
.	TRBV5-4	TRBJ2-1	ASSLRRGVNEQF
TRBD1	TRBV19	TRBJ2-7	ASSIGSGGLYEQY
.	TRBV28	TRBJ1-3	ASSSRTESSGNTIY
TRBD2	TRBV7-9	TRBJ2-7	ASSLFLAGHEQY
.	TRBV6-6	TRBJ2-5	ASSWLETQY
TRBD2	TRBV6-2/TRBV6-3	TRBJ2-3	ASSPQTSGGADTQY